This T cell receptor (beta chain) was captured in a study of blood T cell repertoires in COVID-19. Germline V gives CDR1 SGHNT, CDR2 YYREEE (reference sequence). This CDR3 contains 14 residues. V lost 4 bases and J lost 0; bases outside the gene matches: 0. Repertoires were generated with immunoSEQ multiplex PCR, while TCRdb's copy carries only in-frame clones and drops some. The sample includes around 97,000 clones, nearly 90% of them seen just once. This clone was counted only a few times. Sequenced sample: peripheral blood. The chain combines TRBV5-4 with TRBJ2-7; 11 positions agree with TRBD2. The receptor's source is a man in his fifties in a cohort sampled during active COVID-19. The CDR3 DNA sequence: TGTGCCAGCAGCACTAGCGGGAGCTCCTACGAGCAGTACTTC. Amino acid sequence: CASSTSGSSYEQYF.